The 21 T cell receptor beta chains reported below all come from one sample, sequenced in a study of control samples from healthy donors and cancer patients. TCRdb's table, derived via immunoSEQ multiplex PCR, lists solely in-frame clones and lacks some. The profile shows 100,000 to 120,000 clones, around four fifths of them singletons. The sequenced sample was blood. The receptors stem from a woman in her 50s in good health.

This chain joins TRBV7-8 and TRBJ2-2; TRBD2 might be the D (5 bases). Trimming pared 5 bases from V and 4 bases from J, leaving 11 bases between. CDR1 and CDR2 from the germline V gene are SGHVS and FQNEAQ. This CDR3 is built from 14 residues. The CDR3 nucleotides are TGTGCCAGCAGCGCTAGCAGAGTCACCGGGGAGCTGTTTTTT. Translation gives CASSASRVTGELFF.

The V call is TRBV3-1 (or the pseudogene TRBV3-2), the J call TRBJ1-3, with D perhaps matching TRBD1 (5 bases). Trimming left V 4 bases short and J 9 bases short, with 13 bases between. The CDR3 has 13 residues. CDR1 is LGHDT, CDR2 YNNKEL, per germline (reference sequence). CDR3 DNA: TGTGCCAGCAGCCTCAGGGCCGGGGGCACCATATATTTT. Protein product: CASSLRAGGTIYF.

The chain joins TRBV5-4 to TRBJ2-5; 8 bases align to TRBD1. The germline CDR1 and CDR2 sequences are SGHNT and YYREEE (reference sequence). The CDR3 contains 15 residues. V lost 4 bases and J lost 5; bases outside the gene matches: 10. CDR3 DNA: TGTGCCAGCAGCCCCCGGGACAGGTCAAGTGAGACCCAGTACTTC. Translated, it gives CASSPRDRSSETQYF.

The gene calls are TRBV3-1 (or the pseudogene TRBV3-2) and TRBJ1-1; the D is unclear. CDR1 is LGHDT, CDR2 YNNKEL, per germline (reference sequence). The CDR3 totals 15 residues. Trimming pared 0 bases from V and 1 base from J, leaving 9 bases between. CDR3 sequence: CASSQEARSNTEAFF. For the CDR3, the DNA is TGTGCCAGCAGCCAAGAGGCCAGGTCGAACACTGAAGCTTTCTTT.

The chain couples TRBV20-1 to TRBJ2-5; the D is unclear. Germline V lookup: CDR1 DFQATT, CDR2 SNEGSKA (reference sequence). The CDR3 contains 12 residues. Between the trimmed V and J ends, which lost 3 bases and 2 bases, there was a span of 7 bases. The CDR3 sequence: CSASSLQETQYF. The CDR3 DNA reads TGCAGTGCTAGTTCCCTACAAGAGACCCAGTACTTC.

The genes are TRBV28 and TRBJ1-5; the D is unclear. Trimming cost V 3 bases and J 4 bases, with 1 base left between them. Germline V gene lookup returns CDR1 MDHEN and CDR2 SYDVKM. This CDR3 is built from 11 residues. The CDR3 reads CASSFNQPQHF. The CDR3 DNA sequence: TGTGCCAGCAGTTTTAATCAGCCCCAGCATTTT.

The chain uses TRBV12-3 or TRBV12-4 and TRBJ1-1; D is uncertain. This CDR3 is built from 13 residues. Trimming removed 7 bases from V and 2 bases from J, with 11 bases in between. CDR3 in amino acids: CASTKRANTEAFF. DNA for the CDR3: TGTGCCAGCACCAAAAGGGCCAACACTGAAGCTTTCTTT.

The chain is built from TRBV24-1 and TRBJ2-3; D gene ambiguous. CDR1 is KGHDR, CDR2 SFDVKD, per germline. This CDR3 is built from 15 residues. The V end was cut by 6 bases, the J end by 0 bases, with 12 bases between. The CDR3 region has the DNA TGTGCCACCAGTATCGCCGACTCTAGCACAGATACGCAGTATTTT. Protein: CATSIADSSTDTQYF.

This chain uses TRBV6-5 with TRBJ2-1, with TRBD1 identical over 8 bases. Trimming took 2 bases from V and 5 from J; bases not matched to a gene: 5. The CDR3 spans 15 residues. Germline V lookup: CDR1 MNHEY, CDR2 SVGAGI. CDR3 residues: CASSYIGQGDNEQFF. For the CDR3, the DNA is TGTGCCAGCAGTTACATAGGACAGGGTGACAATGAGCAGTTCTTC.

CDR3 coding DNA: TGCGCCAGCAGCGCTGGACAGACAGGGTCCCACGAGCAGTACTTC. Amino acid sequence: CASSAGQTGSHEQYF. The chain joins TRBV5-1 to TRBJ2-7; 7 positions agree with TRBD1. Per the germline V gene, CDR1 is SGHRS and CDR2 is YFSETQ. The CDR3 is 15 residues long. The J segment lost 5 bases and the V segment lost 4 bases, leaving 12 bases of the junction unmatched.

As to this clone: Other DNA sequences in the sample encode the same CDR3. The genes are TRBV4-3 and TRBJ1-5; D gene uncertain. The CDR3 runs to 14 residues. V was shortened by 0 bases and J by 7 bases, with 10 bases between the two germline ends. Germline V gene lookup returns CDR1 LGHNA and CDR2 YSLEER. As DNA, the CDR3 is TGCGCCAGCAGCCAAGATCTAGATTCCCAGCCCCAGCATTTT. As protein: CASSQDLDSQPQHF.

V gene TRBV7-3 combines with J gene TRBJ2-1, with D maybe TRBD2 (6 bases). Trimming took off 6 bases at V and 7 bases at J, with 10 bases between the two ends. Germline CDR1 is SGHTA and CDR2 is FQGTGA. The CDR3 extends over 12 amino acids. CDR3 region: CASSYSGNEQFF. CDR3 sequence (DNA): TGTGCCAGCAGTTATAGCGGTAATGAGCAGTTCTTC.

Regarding this clone: The sample contains more than one DNA sequence encoding this CDR3. CDR3 region: CATSRLAGANVLTF. DNA of the CDR3: TGTGCCACCAGCAGATTGGCTGGGGCCAACGTCCTGACTTTC. The V and J genes are TRBV15 and TRBJ2-6; no reliable D call. Germline V CDR1 and CDR2: LNHNV, YYDKDF (reference sequence). With 2 bases removed from V and 2 bases from J, the gap between germline ends came to 4 bases. This CDR3 has 14 amino acids.

Note on this clone: This sample includes further DNA sequences coding for the same CDR3. This chain links TRBV5-4 with TRBJ2-2; 12 positions match TRBD2. With 4 bases clipped from V and 2 bases from J, the junction kept 6 bases outside the gene matches. CDR3 length: 17 residues. Germline lookup yields CDR1 SGHNT and CDR2 YYREEE (reference sequence). The CDR3 DNA reads TGTGCCAGCAGCCTACCAGGACTAGCGGGAAACACCGGGGAGCTGTTTTTT. This translates into CASSLPGLAGNTGELFF.

The chain employs TRBV9 and TRBJ1-2, with a weak D call TRBD1 (5 bases). Germline CDR1 reads SGDLS; CDR2 reads YYNGEE. V was cut by 7 bases and J by 6 bases, with 10 bases left in between. This CDR3 spans 11 amino acids. The CDR3 reads CASWSRDGYTF. The DNA for the CDR3 is TGTGCCAGCTGGAGCAGGGATGGCTACACCTTC.

CDR3 bases: TGCAGCGTCGGGACTAGCGGGGGCCCATACAATGAGCAGTTCTTC. As protein: CSVGTSGGPYNEQFF. This chain joins TRBV29-1 and TRBJ2-1; 14 bases are a match to TRBD2. V was pared by 6 bases and J by 4 bases, with 5 bases of the junction left unmatched. Germline loops: CDR1 SQVTM, CDR2 ANQGSEA. This CDR3 is built from 15 residues.

This clone was seen only a few times. V is TRBV9 and J is TRBJ1-5; D unresolved. Germline CDR1 and CDR2: SGDLS and YYNGEE. The CDR3 loop spans 15 amino acids. The V end lost 3 bases, the J end lost 4 bases, and 14 bases lay between the germline ends. The CDR3 loop is CASSATDSRNQPQHF. CDR3 nucleotide sequence: TGTGCCAGCAGCGCCACTGATAGCAGGAATCAGCCCCAGCATTTT.

In its sample, this clone ranks as medium-sized. This sample also contains other DNA sequences that code for the same CDR3. The genes are TRBV2 and TRBJ2-3, with no clear D. The CDR3 spans 12 residues. V was pared by 5 bases and J by 3 bases, with 6 bases between. Germline V gives CDR1 SNHLY, CDR2 FYNNEI. Here the CDR3 reads CASSLETDTQYF. The CDR3 coding sequence is TGTGCCAGCAGTCTCGAGACAGATACGCAGTATTTT.

This clone was seen a few times. V and J are TRBV7-2 and TRBJ1-1; possible D gene TRBD1, 5 bases. Trimming pared 5 bases from V and 4 bases from J, leaving 14 bases between. This CDR3 has 14 residues. Looked up from germline, CDR1 is SGHTA and CDR2 is FQGNSA. The CDR3 DNA follows: TGTGCCAGCAGCCACGACAGCCAATTCACTGAAGCTTTCTTT. Its translation: CASSHDSQFTEAFF. Full variable domain (rest looked up from reference TRBV7-2 and TRBJ1-1): GAGVSQSPSNKVTEKGKDVELRCDPISGHTALYWYRQSLGQGLEFLIYFQGNSAPDKSGLPSDRFSAERTGGSVSTLTIQRTQQEDSAVYLCASSHDSQFTEAFFGQGTRLTVV.

V gene TRBV19 combines with J gene TRBJ2-3; no firm D call. The V gene's germline CDR1 is LNHDA and CDR2 SQIVND (reference sequence). With 4 bases removed from V and 3 bases from J, the gap between germline ends came to 8 bases. This CDR3 contains 13 residues. The CDR3 nucleotides read TGTGCCAGTAGTACGCTGGGAACAGATACGCAGTATTTT. It codes for CASSTLGTDTQYF.

The genes are TRBV7-8 and TRBJ1-1; D is ambiguous. Looked up from germline, CDR1 is SGHVS and CDR2 is FQNEAQ. The CDR3 has 16 residues. V lost 0 bases to trimming and J lost 5 bases, with 16 bases between them. CDR3 amino acids: CASSLALAVGSTEAFF. The CDR3 nucleotides are TGTGCCAGCAGCTTAGCGCTTGCAGTAGGTAGTACTGAAGCTTTCTTT. Full variable domain (missing parts from reference TRBV7-8 and TRBJ1-1): GAGVSQSPRYKVAKRGQDVALRCDPISGHVSLFWYQQALGQGPEFLTYFQNEAQLDKSGLPSDRFFAERPEGSVSTLKIQRTQQEDSAVYLCASSLALAVGSTEAFFGQGTRLTVV.